The 27 T cell receptor beta chains below come from one sample, sequenced in a study of blood T cells in healthy people across ages. A second about 6 to 12 cycle PCR used barcoded and J-beta primers. TCRdb reprocessed the 5' RACE reads with MiXCR, giving one entry per CDR3 protein. The profile covers roughly 1,700,000 distinct CDR3 sequences, with roughly 30% appearing a single time and around 7.7% taken by the ten largest. The sequencing input was blood. Source of these receptors: a woman in her twenties or thirties in good health.

To note about this clonotype: A much larger clone differs by one base, so this may be a read error. The gene calls are TRBV7-7 and TRBJ2-1; tentatively, D is TRBD1 (5 bases). The CDR3 has 16 residues. CDR1 SSHAT and CDR2 FNYEAQ come from the germline V gene (reference sequence). The CDR3 sequence: CTSSLAFDFPGNEQFF. The CDR3 coding sequence is TGTACCAGCAGCTTAGCATTCGACTTCCCAGGGAATGAGCAGTTCTTC.

The chain combines TRBV7-2 with TRBJ2-1; 8 nucleotides match TRBD2. Germline V gives CDR1 SGHTA, CDR2 FQGNSA. J was trimmed by 4 bases and V by 4 bases; bases with no gene match: 12. The CDR3 sequence is 17 residues long. This CDR3 is CASSSVYGRAGYNEQFF. CDR3 DNA: TGTGCCAGCAGCTCTGTATACGGGAGGGCCGGGTACAATGAGCAGTTCTTC.

The genes are TRBV6-2 or TRBV6-3 and TRBJ2-3; D perhaps matches TRBD2 (6 bases). From germline, CDR1 is MNHEY and CDR2 SVGEGT. The length of the CDR3 is 14 residues. Trimming pared 8 bases from V and 8 bases from J, leaving 20 bases between. The CDR3 sequence is CASASSGPPRTQYF. The CDR3 nucleotides are TGTGCCAGCGCGAGTAGCGGCCCCCCACGTACGCAGTATTTT.

This clonotype came up once. A much larger clone sits a single nucleotide away, making a read error possible. The rearrangement uses TRBV25-1 and TRBJ2-7; D call uncertain. The CDR3 sequence is 13 residues long. CDR1 MGHDK and CDR2 SYGVNS come from the germline V gene. The CDR3 nucleotides read TGTGCCAGCAATGAAAGACGAAGGAGCGAGCAGTACTTC. Protein sequence: CASNERRRSEQYF.

This clonotype was recorded a few times. V gene TRBV24-1 combines with J gene TRBJ2-1; D gene uncertain. Germline V gene data show CDR1 as KGHDR and CDR2 as SFDVKD. The CDR3 is made up of 12 amino acids. Between the trimmed V and J ends, which lost 12 bases and 4 bases, there was a span of 12 bases. The CDR3 DNA follows: TGTGCCCCATTCGGACGTTACAATGAGCAGTTCTTC. Its protein is CAPFGRYNEQFF.

This clonotype has more than one count but fewer than ten. A much more abundant neighbour one base away suggests this may be a read error. The chain combines TRBV7-9 with TRBJ2-6, with D perhaps TRBD1 (5 bases). Germline CDR1 is SEHNR and CDR2 is FQNEAQ (reference sequence). The CDR3 length is 14 residues. In nucleotides, the CDR3 is TGTGCCAGCAGCCTAACGGTTGGGGCCAACGTCCGGACTTTC. This translates into CASSLTVGANVRTF.

Notes on this clonotype: A much larger clonotype is one base distant, so this may be a read error. The gene calls are TRBV3-1 and TRBJ2-1; TRBD1 aligns across 9 bases. CDR3 length: 13 amino acids. The germline CDR1 and CDR2 sequences are LGHDT and YNNKEL (reference sequence). The CDR3 region is CASKDRGYNEEFF. CDR3 bases: TGTGCCAGCAAGGACAGGGGATACAATGAGGAGTTCTTC.

This clonotype was counted a few times. The V call is TRBV29-1, the J call TRBJ2-1; TRBD2 is a possible D gene (6 bases). Per germline, CDR1 SQVTM and CDR2 ANQGSEA. This CDR3 is 11 amino acids long. Trimming removed 3 bases at V and 10 bases at J, with 10 bases between. CDR3 DNA sequence: TGCAGCGTTGATGTGGCGGGGGAGCAGTTCTTC. Encoded protein: CSVDVAGEQFF.

The sample holds a few counts of this clonotype. The chain uses TRBV4-2 and TRBJ1-2; D gene ambiguous. Germline CDR1 and CDR2: LGHNA and YNFKEQ. The V end was cut by 0 bases, the J end by 7 bases, with 18 bases between. The length of the CDR3 is 16 residues. The DNA for the CDR3 is TGTGCCAGCAGCCAAGATCGTGAGGCCCTTAGTCCTGGCTACACCTTC. As protein: CASSQDREALSPGYTF.

J is TRBJ1-3 and V is TRBV7-2, with TRBD1 matching 8 bases. Trimming at V came to 1 base and at J to 1 base, leaving 3 bases not matched to a gene. This CDR3 has 16 amino acids. The germline V gene has CDR1 SGHTA and CDR2 FQGNSA. DNA for the CDR3: TGTGCCAGCAGCTTAGGGAGGACAGGGTCTGGAAACACCATATATTTT. It specifies CASSLGRTGSGNTIYF.

This clonotype was seen a few times. The rearrangement joins TRBV20-1 to TRBJ1-6, with no clear D. Between the trimmed V and J ends, which lost 5 bases and 7 bases, there was a span of 12 bases. The V gene's germline CDR1 is DFQATT and CDR2 SNEGSKA (reference sequence). The CDR3 is made up of 13 amino acids. In DNA, the CDR3 is TGCAGTGCTGTCGGACGGCCGAATTCACCCCTCCACTTT. Amino acids: CSAVGRPNSPLHF.

The genes are TRBV29-1 and TRBJ2-7, with TRBD1 matching 9 bases. The V gene's germline CDR1 is SQVTM and CDR2 ANQGSEA. The ends lost 7 bases at V and 7 bases at J; junction bases unmatched: 8. The CDR3 is 12 amino acids. DNA of the CDR3: TGCAGCGCCGGACAGGGGATAGGGGAGCAGTACTTC. It specifies CSAGQGIGEQYF.

This clonotype was seen more than once but under ten times. J is TRBJ1-5 and V is TRBV20-1, with 9 bases fitting TRBD1. From germline, CDR1 is DFQATT and CDR2 SNEGSKA (reference sequence). The CDR3 spans 18 residues. J was trimmed by 0 bases and V by 0 bases; bases with no gene match: 9. DNA of the CDR3: TGCAGTGCTAGAGATTACAGGGGGCTACCTTTTAGCAATCAGCCCCAGCATTTT. Its translation is CSARDYRGLPFSNQPQHF.

This clonotype was detected only a few times. This may be a read error, as it is one base from a much larger clone. The genes are TRBV7-2 and TRBJ2-1; TRBD1 or TRBD2 may be the D gene (5 bases each). The CDR3 spans 14 residues. Trimming removed 5 bases from V and 6 bases from J, with 14 bases in between. Per the germline V gene, CDR1 is SGHTA and CDR2 is FQGNSA. In nucleotides, the CDR3 is TGTGCCAGCAGCGCCGGGACCTATCGCAATGAGCAGTTCTTC. Translation gives CASSAGTYRNEQFF.

The genes are TRBV7-2 and TRBJ2-7, with D unresolved. Trimming cost V 8 bases and J 4 bases, with 15 bases left between them. This CDR3 is built from 13 residues. Germline CDR1 reads SGHTA; CDR2 reads FQGNSA. CDR3 amino acids: CASSLGFRYEQYF. The CDR3 region has the DNA TGTGCCAGCTCCCTCGGATTCCGATACGAGCAGTACTTC.

Worth noting for this clonotype: A single base separates this from a much larger clone, so it may be a read error. A read error is likely, as this CDR3 ends without the conserved phenylalanine or tryptophan. CDR3 protein: CASSLGHVNEQFI. As DNA, the CDR3 is TGTGCCAGCAGCTTAGGGCACGTCAATGAGCAGTTCATC. This chain joins TRBV7-2 and TRBJ2-1; D is undetermined. Trimming stripped 1 base from V and 6 bases from J, with 7 bases between. Looked up from germline, CDR1 is SGHTA and CDR2 is FQGNSA. This CDR3 has 13 amino acids.

Only a few counts were recorded for this clonotype. The V gene is TRBV6-6, the J gene TRBJ2-2; D not certain. Trimming pared 2 bases from V and 5 bases from J, leaving 12 bases between. Germline lookup yields CDR1 MNHNY and CDR2 SVGAGI (reference sequence). The CDR3 consists of 15 residues. Written as DNA, the CDR3 is TGTGCCAGCAGTTACATAGTAGCAGATACCGGGGAGCTGTTTTTT. Residues: CASSYIVADTGELFF.

This clonotype has ten or more counts. This chain uses TRBV7-2 with TRBJ2-3; D gene ambiguous. Germline CDR1 SGHTA, CDR2 FQGNSA. Trimming took 5 bases from V and 6 from J, leaving 9 bases between them. The CDR3 has 12 amino acids. CDR3 region: CASSPVRDTQYF. DNA for the CDR3: TGTGCCAGCAGCCCGGTGAGGGATACGCAGTATTTT.

V is TRBV4-1 and J is TRBJ2-7; D not resolved. CDR1 MGHRA and CDR2 YSYEKL come from the germline V gene. The CDR3 contains 15 residues. The germline V and J ends were trimmed by 1 base and 0 bases, with 10 bases remaining between them. This chain's CDR3 is CASSQVVELSYEQYF. The CDR3 DNA reads TGCGCCAGCAGCCAAGTTGTTGAACTCTCCTACGAGCAGTACTTC.

About this clonotype: An end of the junction differs from the germline gene, which may be a read error. This chain links TRBV14 with TRBJ1-2; D gene ambiguous. Germline V gene sequence: CDR1 SGHDN, CDR2 FVKESK. The CDR3 runs 17 residues. The CDR3: CASGQLSVRTPNYGYTF. Written as DNA, the CDR3 is TGTGCCAGCGGCCAATTGTCGGTCCGCACACCTAACTATGGCTACACCTTC. The complete variable domain, with remaining parts taken from reference TRBV14 and TRBJ1-2, reads EAGVTQFPSHSVIEKGQTVTLRCDPISGHDNLYWYRRVMGKEIKFLLHFVKESKQDESGMPNNRFLAERTGGTYSTLKVQPAELEDSGVYFCASGQLSVRTPNYGYTFGSGTRLTVV.

The table lists this clonotype with many counts. CDR3 sequence: CASSSASLSYEQYF. CDR3 in DNA: TGTGCCAGCAGCTCAGCCAGCCTCTCCTACGAGCAGTACTTC. This chain joins TRBV7-2 and TRBJ2-7; D remains unclear. Trimming cost V 4 bases and J 0 bases, with 10 bases left between them. The CDR3 extends over 14 amino acids. CDR1 is SGHTA and CDR2 is FQGNSA in the germline V gene.

This clonotype turned up a few times. Germline and junction disagree at one end, which may indicate a read error. The chain carries TRBV5-1 and TRBJ2-1; D remains ambiguous. Germline loops: CDR1 SGHRS, CDR2 YFSETQ. CDR3 length: 14 residues. The CDR3 DNA follows: TGCGTCAGCAGCCTCCGTGTCGGATACAATGAGCAGTTCTTC. Protein product: CVSSLRVGYNEQFF.

The V call is TRBV7-2, the J call TRBJ2-2; TRBD1 aligns across 11 bases. The trim removed 3 bases at V and 4 bases at J, leaving 4 bases unmatched. This CDR3 spans 16 amino acids. Per germline, CDR1 SGHTA and CDR2 FQGNSA. As DNA, the CDR3 is TGTGCCAGCAGCTTGGGGGGGACAGGGGGCACCGGGGAGCTGTTTTTT. Amino acids: CASSLGGTGGTGELFF.

This clonotype turned up a few times. The V and J genes are TRBV20-1 and TRBJ1-5; D possibly corresponds to TRBD1 (5 bases). The CDR3 sequence is 12 residues long. CDR1 and CDR2 (germline): DFQATT, SNEGSKA (reference sequence). The ends were cut back, 4 bases at V and 7 bases at J, with 11 bases in the middle. CDR3 loop: CSATKGVQPQHF. Here the CDR3 DNA reads TGCAGTGCTACCAAAGGGGTCCAGCCCCAGCATTTT.

This clonotype was detected ten times or more. The V and J genes are TRBV20-1 and TRBJ2-7; the D call may be TRBD1 or TRBD2 (5 bases each). Trimming removed 4 bases from V and 4 bases from J, with 11 bases in between. In germline, CDR1 is DFQATT, CDR2 SNEGSKA (reference sequence). The CDR3 covers 12 residues. CDR3 coding DNA: TGCAGTGCTAACTACGAGGGGTACGAGCAGTACTTC. It translates to CSANYEGYEQYF.

The V and J genes are TRBV5-1 and TRBJ2-3; D unresolved. The CDR3 runs 14 residues. Looked up from germline, CDR1 is SGHRS and CDR2 is YFSETQ. V lost 3 bases to trimming and J lost 4 bases, with 12 bases between them. CDR3 bases: TGCGCCAGCAGCTCATCCTTTACGTCAGATACGCAGTATTTT. This sequence encodes CASSSSFTSDTQYF.

The sample holds many counts of this clonotype. This sequence joins TRBV29-1 and TRBJ2-3; D is undetermined. The CDR3 runs to 12 residues. Germline CDR1 is SQVTM and CDR2 is ANQGSEA. Trimming cost V 4 bases and J 6 bases, with 11 bases left between them. DNA of the CDR3: TGCAGCGTTGGTTTGCAGAGGGATACGCAGTATTTT. Its translation is CSVGLQRDTQYF.